One sample yielded the 3 T cell receptor beta chains listed below, sequenced in a study of blood T cell repertoires in COVID-19. The protocol was immunoSEQ multiplex PCR, while the TCRdb copy is restricted to in-frame clones and leaves out a portion. Found here are over 110,000 clones, approximately 89% of them singletons; the top ten hold less than 2%. Source material: peripheral blood. The receptors originated from a woman in her fifties or sixties with acute or convalescent COVID-19.

The chain combines TRBV3-1 (or the pseudogene TRBV3-2) with TRBJ2-1; 11 nucleotides agree with TRBD1. The trim removed 1 base at V and 4 bases at J, leaving 3 bases unmatched. The CDR3 length is 16 residues. CDR1 LGHDT and CDR2 YNNKEL come from the germline V gene (reference sequence). CDR3 sequence (DNA): TGTGCCAGCAGCCAAGGAGGGACAGGGGGATACAATGAGCAGTTCTTC. Amino acid sequence: CASSQGGTGGYNEQFF.

The chain carries TRBV28 and TRBJ1-2; no definite D call. Germline V gives CDR1 MDHEN, CDR2 SYDVKM. There are 12 residues in the CDR3. V lost 2 bases and J 4 bases, leaving 5 bases between the germline ends. CDR3 amino acids: CASSLQLYGYTF. The CDR3 nucleotides are TGTGCCAGCAGTTTACAACTCTATGGCTACACCTTC.

CDR3 amino acids: CASSLHRDPYGYTF. The CDR3 DNA sequence: TGTGCCAGCAGTCTCCACCGGGATCCCTATGGCTACACCTTC. The rearrangement links TRBV28 to TRBJ1-2, with D unclear. The germline CDR1 and CDR2 sequences are MDHEN and SYDVKM. Trimming took off 5 bases at V and 4 bases at J, with 14 bases between the two ends. This CDR3 comprises 14 residues.